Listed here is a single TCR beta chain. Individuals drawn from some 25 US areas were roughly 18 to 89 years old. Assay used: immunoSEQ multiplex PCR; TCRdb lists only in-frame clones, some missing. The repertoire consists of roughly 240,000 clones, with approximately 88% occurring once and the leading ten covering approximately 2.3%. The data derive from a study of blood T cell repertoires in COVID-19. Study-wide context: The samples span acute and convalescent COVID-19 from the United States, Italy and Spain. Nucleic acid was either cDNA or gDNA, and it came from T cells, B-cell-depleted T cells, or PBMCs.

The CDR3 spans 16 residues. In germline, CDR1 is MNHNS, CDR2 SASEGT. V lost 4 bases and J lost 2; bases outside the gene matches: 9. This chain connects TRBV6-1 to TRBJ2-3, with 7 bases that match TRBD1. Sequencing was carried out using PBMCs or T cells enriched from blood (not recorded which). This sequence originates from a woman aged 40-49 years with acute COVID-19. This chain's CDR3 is CASSGNWDRYTDTQYF. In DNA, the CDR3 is TGTGCCAGCAGTGGGAACTGGGACAGATACACAGATACGCAGTATTTT.